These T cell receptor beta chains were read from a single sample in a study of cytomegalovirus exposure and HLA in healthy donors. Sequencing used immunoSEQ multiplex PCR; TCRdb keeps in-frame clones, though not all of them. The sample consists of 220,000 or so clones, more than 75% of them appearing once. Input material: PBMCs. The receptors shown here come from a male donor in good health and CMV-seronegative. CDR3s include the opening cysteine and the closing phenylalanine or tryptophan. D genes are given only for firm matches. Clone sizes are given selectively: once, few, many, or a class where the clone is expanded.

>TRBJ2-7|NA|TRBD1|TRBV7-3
TGTGCCAGCAGCCCAGGGGGCCTGACATCCTACGAGCAGTACTTC
CASSPGGLTSYEQYF
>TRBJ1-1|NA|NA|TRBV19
TGTGCCAGTAGTTTTTTAGGGGGTGCATCTCCGGACACTGAAGCTTTCTTT
CASSFLGGASPDTEAFF
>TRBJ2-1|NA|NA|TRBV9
TGTGCCAGCAGCGTAGCGCAGACCTACAATGAGCAGTTCTTC
CASSVAQTYNEQFF
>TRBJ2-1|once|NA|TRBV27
TGTGCCAGCAGTTTCTTCTATCTTGCTGACAATGAGCAGTTCTTC
CASSFFYLADNEQFF
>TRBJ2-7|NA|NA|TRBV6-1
TGTGCCGGGAGGCGACAGGGTAGGTCCTACGAGCAGTACTTC
CAGRRQGRSYEQYF
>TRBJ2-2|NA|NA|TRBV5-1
TGCGCCAGCAGCTTGGCCGATGCCCCCGCGGGCACCGGGGAGCTGTTTTTT
CASSLADAPAGTGELFF
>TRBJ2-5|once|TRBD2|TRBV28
TGTGCCAGCAGGGGAGGGCCGGAGACCCAGTACTTC
CASRGGPETQYF
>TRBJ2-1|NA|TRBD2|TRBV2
TGTGCCAGCATCGGGACTAGCGCCTACAATGAGCAGTTCTTC
CASIGTSAYNEQFF
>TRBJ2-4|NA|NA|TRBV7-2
TGTGCCAGCAGTTTAACACAGGGATTTCTTAACATTCAGTACTTC
CASSLTQGFLNIQYF
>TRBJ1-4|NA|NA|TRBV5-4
TGTGCCAGCAGCTTGGAGGGCGGCGACAGTAATGAAAAACTGTTTTTT
CASSLEGGDSNEKLFF
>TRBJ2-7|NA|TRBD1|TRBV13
TGTGCCAGCAGCTTAGGACAGGGGAGCGAGCAGTACTTC
CASSLGQGSEQYF
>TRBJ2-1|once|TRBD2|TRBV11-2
TGTGCCAGCAGCTTAGAAACTAGCGGGAGCGGCCCCGTCTTC
CASSLETSGSGPVF
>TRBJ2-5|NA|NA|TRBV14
TGTGCCAGCAGCCAATCCGGGGGGACCCAGTACTTC
CASSQSGGTQYF
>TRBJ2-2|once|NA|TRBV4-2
TGTGCCAGCAGCCCCAGCCCACAGGGGAACACCGGGGAGCTGTTTTTT
CASSPSPQGNTGELFF
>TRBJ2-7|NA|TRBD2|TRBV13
TGTGCCAGCAGCGGGTGGGCCGCTAGCGGGAGTGAAAACGAGCAGTACTTC
CASSGWAASGSENEQYF
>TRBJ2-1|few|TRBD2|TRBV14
TGTGCCAGCAGCCCTCACGCCTGGACTAGCGGGAGCAAGTACAATGAGCAGTTCTTC
CASSPHAWTSGSKYNEQFF
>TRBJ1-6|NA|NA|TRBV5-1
TGCGCCAGCAGCGGGGGGAGCTACGCTAATTCACCCCTCCACTTT
CASSGGSYANSPLHF
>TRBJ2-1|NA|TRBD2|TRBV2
TGTGCCAGCGGCTCCGGGAGGTTGGATGAGCAGTTCTTC
CASGSGRLDEQFF
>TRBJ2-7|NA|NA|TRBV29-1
TGCAGCGTTGGAACGCAGGGAAGGCCCTACGAGCAGTACTTC
CSVGTQGRPYEQYF
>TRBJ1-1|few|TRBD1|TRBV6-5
TGTGCCAACTGGGACAGAATGAACACTGAAGCTTTCTTT
CANWDRMNTEAFF
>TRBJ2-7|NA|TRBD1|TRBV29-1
TGCAGCGTTTCAGACAGGGTGGGGTACTACGAGCAGTACTTC
CSVSDRVGYYEQYF
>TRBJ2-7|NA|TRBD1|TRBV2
TGTGCCAGCGAGAGGACAGGGCCAAACGAGCAGTACTTC
CASERTGPNEQYF
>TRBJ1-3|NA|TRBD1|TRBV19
TGTGCCAGTAGTGCCGGGACAGTCACCGGAAACACCATATATTTT
CASSAGTVTGNTIYF
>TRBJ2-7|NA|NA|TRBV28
TGTGCCAGCAGTTACGAGAAACCCTACGAGCAGTACTTC
CASSYEKPYEQYF
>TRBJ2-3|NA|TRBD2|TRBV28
TGTGCCAGCAGGCCTAGCGGTTCGGGAGATACGCAGTATTTT
CASRPSGSGDTQYF
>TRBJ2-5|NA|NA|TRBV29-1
TGCAGCGTTCTACAGGGATCAATCCAAGAGACCCAGTACTTC
CSVLQGSIQETQYF